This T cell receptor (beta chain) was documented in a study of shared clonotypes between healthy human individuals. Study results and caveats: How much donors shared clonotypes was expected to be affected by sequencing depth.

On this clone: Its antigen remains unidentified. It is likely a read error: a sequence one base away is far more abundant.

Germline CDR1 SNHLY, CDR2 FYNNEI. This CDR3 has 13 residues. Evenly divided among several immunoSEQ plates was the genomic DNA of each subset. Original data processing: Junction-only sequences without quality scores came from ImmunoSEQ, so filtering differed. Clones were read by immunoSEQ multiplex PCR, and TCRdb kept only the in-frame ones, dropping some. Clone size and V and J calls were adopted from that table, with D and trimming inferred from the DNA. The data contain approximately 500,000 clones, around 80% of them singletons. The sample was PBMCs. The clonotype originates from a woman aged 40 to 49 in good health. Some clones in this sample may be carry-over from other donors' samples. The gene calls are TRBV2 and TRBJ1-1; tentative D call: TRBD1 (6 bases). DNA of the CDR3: TGTGCCAGCAAGGTCGAGGACAGCCGAGAAGCTTCCTTT. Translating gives CASKVEDSREASF.